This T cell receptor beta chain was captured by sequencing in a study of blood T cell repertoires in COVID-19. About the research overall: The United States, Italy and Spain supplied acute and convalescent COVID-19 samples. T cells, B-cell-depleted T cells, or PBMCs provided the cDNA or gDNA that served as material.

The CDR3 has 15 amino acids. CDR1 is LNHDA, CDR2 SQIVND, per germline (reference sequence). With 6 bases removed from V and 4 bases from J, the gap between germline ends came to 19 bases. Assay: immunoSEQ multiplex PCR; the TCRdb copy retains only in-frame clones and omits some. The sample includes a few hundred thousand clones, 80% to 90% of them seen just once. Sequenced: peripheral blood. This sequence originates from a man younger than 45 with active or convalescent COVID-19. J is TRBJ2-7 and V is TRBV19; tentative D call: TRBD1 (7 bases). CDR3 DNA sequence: TGTGCCAGTAGCCCTCTGGCAGGGGGGCCATACGAGCAGTACTTC. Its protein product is CASSPLAGGPYEQYF.